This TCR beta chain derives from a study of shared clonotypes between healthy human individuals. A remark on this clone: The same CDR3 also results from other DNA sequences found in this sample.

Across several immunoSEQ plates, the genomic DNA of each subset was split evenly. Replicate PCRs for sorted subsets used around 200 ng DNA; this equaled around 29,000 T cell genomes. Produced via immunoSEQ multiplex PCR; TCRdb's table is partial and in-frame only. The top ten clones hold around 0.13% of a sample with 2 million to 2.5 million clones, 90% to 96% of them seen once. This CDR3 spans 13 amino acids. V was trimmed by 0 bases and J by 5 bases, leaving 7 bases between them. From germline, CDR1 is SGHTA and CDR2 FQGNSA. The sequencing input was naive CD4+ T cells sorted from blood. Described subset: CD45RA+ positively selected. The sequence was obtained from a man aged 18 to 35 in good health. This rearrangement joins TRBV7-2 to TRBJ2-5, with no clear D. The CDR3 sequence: CASSLATRETQYF. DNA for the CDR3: TGTGCCAGCAGCTTAGCGACCAGGGAGACCCAGTACTTC.